Following are 12 T cell receptor beta chains from one sample sequenced in a study of Ad26.COV2.S vaccination and SARS-CoV-2 variants. TCRdb keeps only in-frame clones here, not all; method: immunoSEQ multiplex PCR. The sample yields fewer than 400,000 clones, roughly 90% seen once. As for treatment: 19 received Ad26.COV2.S at low or high dose, single or two shots; about 5 received placebo; per-sample allocation not given. The investigators took samples on day 63 after the first vaccine or placebo injection. The sample in question was peripheral blood, obtained in a trial of Ad26.COV2.S vaccine versus placebo. These receptors all stem from a person aged 18 to 65 who received the Ad26.COV2.S COVID-19 vaccine or a placebo.

The chain has TRBV4-2 and TRBJ1-4, with 7 bases lining up with TRBD1. The CDR3 totals 17 residues. In germline, CDR1 is LGHNA, CDR2 YNFKEQ. The ends lost 1 base at V and 0 bases at J; junction bases unmatched: 5. The CDR3 DNA is TGTGCCAGCAGCCAAGCGACAGGGTGGACAACTAATGAAAAACTGTTTTTT. Translation: CASSQATGWTTNEKLFF.

The rearrangement joins TRBV19 to TRBJ2-5; D uncertain. Germline V gene sequence: CDR1 LNHDA, CDR2 SQIVND (reference sequence). The V end lost 5 bases, the J end lost 7 bases, and 8 bases lay between the germline ends. The CDR3 spans 11 residues. This CDR3 reads CASSPLWTQYF. CDR3 in DNA: TGTGCCAGTAGTCCCCTATGGACCCAGTACTTC.

The chain has TRBV19 and TRBJ1-2, with a weak D call TRBD1 (5 bases). V lost 0 bases and J 5 bases, leaving 13 bases between the germline ends. CDR3 size: 15 residues. Germline CDR1 LNHDA, CDR2 SQIVND (reference sequence). Written as DNA, the CDR3 is TGTGCCAGTAGTATAGATCGACAGATACTTTATGGCTACACCTTC. The encoded protein is CASSIDRQILYGYTF.

This chain connects TRBV11-1 to TRBJ1-2, with TRBD1 matching 7 bases. The CDR3 extends over 14 amino acids. With V trimmed by 4 bases and J by 4 bases, 6 bases remained unmatched. Germline assignment: CDR1 SGHAT and CDR2 FQDESV (reference sequence). CDR3 nucleotides: TGTGCCAGCAGCTCTCGGACAGGCTCCTATGGCTACACCTTC. Protein: CASSSRTGSYGYTF.

The chain couples TRBV28 to TRBJ2-5, with 11 bases identical to TRBD2. Looked up from germline, CDR1 is MDHEN and CDR2 is SYDVKM. The CDR3 has 16 residues. After removal of 4 bases from V and 1 base from J, the junction contained 5 bases not matched to a gene. The CDR3 spells CASSSRLAGSQETQYF. CDR3 bases: TGTGCCAGCAGTTCAAGACTAGCGGGAAGCCAAGAGACCCAGTACTTC.

The chain links TRBV6-5 to TRBJ2-4, with TRBD1 as a possible D gene (5 bases). The CDR3 is 14 amino acids. Germline-derived CDR1 and CDR2 are MNHEY and SVGAGI. Between the trimmed V and J ends, which lost 6 bases and 3 bases, there was a span of 12 bases. The CDR3 loop is CASSHQGSKNIQYF. As DNA, the CDR3 is TGTGCCAGCAGCCACCAGGGTAGCAAAAACATTCAGTACTTC.

V usage is TRBV6-1 and J usage is TRBJ2-1, with 8 bases matching TRBD2. There are 16 residues in the CDR3. V lost 4 bases and J lost 10; bases outside the gene matches: 15. CDR1 is MNHNS and CDR2 is SASEGT in the germline V gene. This CDR3 is CASSGRDPPRGGEQFF. CDR3 coding DNA: TGTGCCAGCAGTGGTAGGGACCCCCCTCGGGGGGGAGAGCAGTTCTTC.

V is TRBV27 and J is TRBJ1-2; D perhaps matches TRBD1 (6 bases). CDR3 size: 15 residues. Germline loops: CDR1 MNHEY, CDR2 SMNVEV (reference sequence). V dropped 8 bases and J dropped 8 bases, with 24 bases sitting between them. The CDR3 sequence: CASASLLRGARGYTF. The CDR3 nucleotides are TGTGCCAGCGCCAGCCTCCTCCGGGGGGCGCGGGGCTACACCTTC.

The chain combines TRBV19 with TRBJ2-1; 10 bases line up with TRBD2. The ends lost 4 bases at V and 5 bases at J; junction bases unmatched: 8. The CDR3 contains 16 residues. Germline values: CDR1 LNHDA, CDR2 SQIVND (reference sequence). CDR3 residues: CASSKSSGRAHNEQFF. CDR3 bases: TGTGCCAGTAGTAAGTCGAGCGGGAGGGCCCACAATGAGCAGTTCTTC.

This rearrangement joins TRBV12-3 or TRBV12-4 to TRBJ2-7; D is undetermined. The CDR3 has 13 amino acids. V was trimmed by 2 bases and J by 0 bases, leaving 5 bases between them. The CDR3 region has the DNA TGTGCCAGCAGTTTACAAAGCTCCTACGAGCAGTACTTC. Its translation: CASSLQSSYEQYF.

This chain connects TRBV6-5 to TRBJ1-5; 7 bases align to TRBD1. The germline V gene encodes CDR1 MNHEY and CDR2 SVGAGI. Losses at the gene ends were 5 bases for V and 12 bases for J; bases not matched to a gene: 7. CDR3 length equals 12 residues. CDR3 sequence: CASSTLGQNQHF. CDR3 DNA sequence: TGTGCCAGCAGTACCCTGGGACAGAACCAGCATTTT.

The CDR3 loop is CASSFIGLALWETQYF. The CDR3, as DNA: TGTGCCAGCAGCTTTATCGGACTAGCGCTGTGGGAGACCCAGTACTTC. The chain is built from TRBV7-2 and TRBJ2-5; TRBD2 matches 9 bases. Germline lookup yields CDR1 SGHTA and CDR2 FQGNSA. CDR3 length: 16 amino acids. Trimming cost V 3 bases and J 5 bases; bases outside gene matches: 10.